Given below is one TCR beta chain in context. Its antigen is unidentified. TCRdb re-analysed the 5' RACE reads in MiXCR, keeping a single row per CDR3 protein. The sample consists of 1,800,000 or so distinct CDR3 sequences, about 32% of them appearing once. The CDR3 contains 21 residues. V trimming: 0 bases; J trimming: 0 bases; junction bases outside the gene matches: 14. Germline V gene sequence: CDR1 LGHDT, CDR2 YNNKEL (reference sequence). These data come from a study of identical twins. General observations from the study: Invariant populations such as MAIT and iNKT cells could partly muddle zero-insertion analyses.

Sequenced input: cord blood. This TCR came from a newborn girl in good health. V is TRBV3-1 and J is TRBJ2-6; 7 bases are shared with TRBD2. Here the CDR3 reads CASSQDPILASHYSGANVLTF. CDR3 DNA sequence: TGTGCCAGCAGCCAAGATCCCATACTAGCGAGCCATTACTCTGGGGCCAACGTCCTGACTTTC.